This T cell receptor beta chain came from a study of blood T cell repertoires in COVID-19. Study details: The analysed material was cDNA or gDNA that came from T cells, B-cell-depleted T cells, or PBMCs.

The cohort comprised adults aged 18 to 89 years residing in approximately 22 US areas. In Cohort 3, a recovered donor had either two negative PCRs, clearance, or symptom resolution. This clone was seen once. Per the original methods: Nucleated cell number was recorded as an estimate derived from reference gene primer amplification. Measured with immunoSEQ multiplex PCR; TCRdb has only the in-frame clones, and not every one. D and trimming come from the DNA, and the V and J calls and clone size come from that table. The sample lists about 270,000 clones; roughly 86% were seen once. This receptor was taken from a woman aged 60-70 years who had recovered from COVID-19. Source material: PBMCs or T cells enriched from blood (not recorded which).

The CDR3 sequence is CASSQDTGTAAWGYGYTF. CDR3 nucleotides: TGCGCCAGCAGCCAAGACACCGGGACTGCCGCTTGGGGCTATGGCTACACCTTC. The V gene is TRBV4-1, the J gene TRBJ1-2, with D possibly TRBD1 on 5 matching bases. Trimming took 0 bases from V and 4 from J, leaving 21 bases between them. The CDR3 length is 18 residues. The V gene's germline CDR1 is MGHRA and CDR2 YSYEKL.